These T cell receptor beta chains were read from a single sample in a study of memory CD4+ T cells and cytomegalovirus serostatus. Only in-frame clones appear in the TCRdb table, and some are missing; sequencing was by immunoSEQ multiplex PCR. This repertoire shows 50,000 or so clones, 65% to 80% found once; its top ten account for about 0.86%. Specimen: memory CD4+ T cells from blood. These receptors came from an adult in good health and CMV-seronegative. Each CDR3 is given with its conserved first and last residue. Fields, in order: J gene, V gene, D gene, clone size, CDR3 length, CDR3 DNA, CDR3 protein. D genes are given only for firm matches. Rows may omit the clone size; those that give it use once, few, many or a size class.

j_gene: TRBJ1-2; v_gene: TRBV10-3; d_gene: .; abundance: .; len: 12; CDR3nt: TGTGCCACGACAGACAACCAGCTCGCGGCCTCCTTC; CDR3aa: CATTDNQLAASF
j_gene: TRBJ2-5; v_gene: TRBV5-4; d_gene: TRBD2; abundance: .; len: 17; CDR3nt: TGTGCCAGCAGCGCCGGGACTAGCGGGGCCCGACGGGAGACCCAGTACTTC; CDR3aa: CASSAGTSGARRETQYF
j_gene: TRBJ2-2; v_gene: TRBV11-3; d_gene: TRBD1; abundance: once; len: 14; CDR3nt: TGTGCCAGCAGCCCCGGGACAGTCACCGGGGAGCTGTTTTTT; CDR3aa: CASSPGTVTGELFF
j_gene: TRBJ2-2; v_gene: TRBV6-5; d_gene: .; abundance: .; len: 13; CDR3nt: TGTGCCAGCAGTTACTCCCTTGGCCGGGAGCTGTTTTTT; CDR3aa: CASSYSLGRELFF
j_gene: TRBJ1-1; v_gene: TRBV30; d_gene: .; abundance: .; len: 16; CDR3nt: TGTGCCTGGAGTCTTACCCACAGCAGGGCCGCGGATGAAGCTTTCTTT; CDR3aa: CAWSLTHSRAADEAFF
j_gene: TRBJ1-2; v_gene: TRBV2; d_gene: .; abundance: .; len: 11; CDR3nt: TGTGCCAGCAGCGGAATGTATGGCTACACCTTC; CDR3aa: CASSGMYGYTF
j_gene: TRBJ1-2; v_gene: TRBV2; d_gene: TRBD1; abundance: .; len: 15; CDR3nt: TGTGCCAGCAGTGAAGTCCAGGGACAGCCCTATGGCTACACCTTC; CDR3aa: CASSEVQGQPYGYTF
j_gene: TRBJ1-1; v_gene: TRBV6-5; d_gene: .; abundance: few; len: 13; CDR3nt: TGTGCCAGCTGTTGGGGAAAGGACACTGAAGCTTTCTTT; CDR3aa: CASCWGKDTEAFF
j_gene: TRBJ2-1; v_gene: TRBV5-1; d_gene: .; abundance: once; len: 14; CDR3nt: TGCGCCAGCAGCTTGGGGCTAGCTGAAGATGAGCAGTTCTTC; CDR3aa: CASSLGLAEDEQFF
j_gene: TRBJ2-7; v_gene: TRBV29-1; d_gene: TRBD1; abundance: .; len: 12; CDR3nt: TGCAGCCCTGGACAGGGGTTCTACGAGCAGTACTTC; CDR3aa: CSPGQGFYEQYF
j_gene: TRBJ2-1; v_gene: TRBV6-1; d_gene: TRBD2; abundance: .; len: 16; CDR3nt: TGTGCCAGCAGTGAAGAGGGGACGGGAGGGTACAATGAGCAGTTCTTC; CDR3aa: CASSEEGTGGYNEQFF
j_gene: TRBJ2-7; v_gene: TRBV20-1; d_gene: .; abundance: .; len: 11; CDR3nt: TGCAGTGCCTGGGCTCGAGACGAGCAGTACTTC; CDR3aa: CSAWARDEQYF
j_gene: TRBJ2-3; v_gene: TRBV7-8; d_gene: .; abundance: .; len: 14; CDR3nt: TGTGCCAGCAGCTCGATGGGGGCCTCAGATACGCAGTATTTT; CDR3aa: CASSSMGASDTQYF
j_gene: TRBJ2-1; v_gene: TRBV18; d_gene: TRBD2; abundance: .; len: 14; CDR3nt: TGTGCCAGCTCACCGACTAGCGGGTCTAATGAGCAGTTCTTC; CDR3aa: CASSPTSGSNEQFF
j_gene: TRBJ2-3; v_gene: TRBV18; d_gene: TRBD2; abundance: .; len: 16; CDR3nt: TGTGCCAGCTCACTCGAGAGCGGGGGGGTTCAAGATACGCAGTATTTT; CDR3aa: CASSLESGGVQDTQYF
j_gene: TRBJ1-1; v_gene: TRBV10-1; d_gene: .; abundance: .; len: 13; CDR3nt: TGCGCCAGCAGTGAACAGATAAACACTGAAGCTTTCTTT; CDR3aa: CASSEQINTEAFF
j_gene: TRBJ2-2; v_gene: TRBV15; d_gene: .; abundance: .; len: 14; CDR3nt: TGTGCCACCAGCAGAGAAAGGGTCACCGGGGAGCTGTTTTTT; CDR3aa: CATSRERVTGELFF
j_gene: TRBJ2-3; v_gene: TRBV5-5; d_gene: .; abundance: .; len: 17; CDR3nt: TGTGCCAGCAGCTTGACCCCGGCTGGGGGGACTGGAGATACGCAGTATTTT; CDR3aa: CASSLTPAGGTGDTQYF
j_gene: TRBJ2-6; v_gene: TRBV15; d_gene: .; abundance: .; len: 16; CDR3nt: TGTGCCACCAGCAGACTTTCTGGGGCTGGGGCCAACGTCCTGACTTTC; CDR3aa: CATSRLSGAGANVLTF
j_gene: TRBJ2-4; v_gene: TRBV28; d_gene: TRBD1; abundance: .; len: 16; CDR3nt: TGTGCCTGCCGGGGACAGGGGAAGGTAGCCAAAAACATTCAGTACTTC; CDR3aa: CACRGQGKVAKNIQYF
j_gene: TRBJ2-1; v_gene: TRBV7-8; d_gene: TRBD2; abundance: once; len: 12; CDR3nt: TGTGCCAGCAGCTTCGGGGAGGGTGAGCAGTTCTTC; CDR3aa: CASSFGEGEQFF
j_gene: TRBJ1-2; v_gene: TRBV7-9; d_gene: TRBD1; abundance: medium-sized; len: 16; CDR3nt: TGTGCCAGCAGCTTCGGACAGGGGGCGGGAATCTATGGCTACACCTTC; CDR3aa: CASSFGQGAGIYGYTF
j_gene: TRBJ2-1; v_gene: TRBV4-1; d_gene: TRBD2; abundance: .; len: 18; CDR3nt: TGCGCCAGCAGCCAAGAGAGGTCTAGCGGGAGAGGCGACAATGAGCAGTTCTTC; CDR3aa: CASSQERSSGRGDNEQFF
j_gene: TRBJ2-4; v_gene: TRBV4-2; d_gene: TRBD2; abundance: .; len: 19; CDR3nt: TGTGCCAGCAGCCAAAGGGGGCCTAGCGGGGTACTAGCCAAAAACATTCAGTACTTC; CDR3aa: CASSQRGPSGVLAKNIQYF
j_gene: TRBJ1-5; v_gene: TRBV30; d_gene: .; abundance: .; len: 14; CDR3nt: TGTGCCTGGAAGGGGCAGGGAAGCAATCAGCCCCAGCATTTT; CDR3aa: CAWKGQGSNQPQHF
j_gene: TRBJ2-1; v_gene: TRBV5-1; d_gene: TRBD2; abundance: few; len: 18; CDR3nt: TGCGCCAGCAGCAAGGGACTAGCGGGAGATCACTCCTACAATGAGCAGTTCTTC; CDR3aa: CASSKGLAGDHSYNEQFF
j_gene: TRBJ1-1; v_gene: TRBV28; d_gene: TRBD1; abundance: .; len: 14; CDR3nt: TGTGCCAGCAGCCTTTCTGGACAGGGCACTGAAGCTTTCTTT; CDR3aa: CASSLSGQGTEAFF
j_gene: TRBJ2-3; v_gene: TRBV19; d_gene: TRBD2; abundance: .; len: 15; CDR3nt: TGTGCCAGTAAAAACGGTGGGAGCGGGGAAGATACGCAGTATTTT; CDR3aa: CASKNGGSGEDTQYF
j_gene: TRBJ2-5; v_gene: TRBV5-6; d_gene: .; abundance: .; len: 13; CDR3nt: TGTGCCAGCAGCTCGCGTGGGGGGCGGGAGCAGTACTTC; CDR3aa: CASSSRGGREQYF
j_gene: TRBJ1-1; v_gene: TRBV6-1; d_gene: .; abundance: .; len: 13; CDR3nt: TGTGCCAGCAGTGTTGCGGGGAACACTGAAGCTTTCTTT; CDR3aa: CASSVAGNTEAFF
j_gene: TRBJ2-1; v_gene: TRBV6-6; d_gene: TRBD1; abundance: .; len: 15; CDR3nt: TGTGCCAGCAGAAAGGCGGGACAGGGGGCCTATGAGCAGTTCTTC; CDR3aa: CASRKAGQGAYEQFF
j_gene: TRBJ1-1; v_gene: TRBV29-1; d_gene: .; abundance: few; len: 11; CDR3nt: TGCAGCGTTGTAGGTGACACTGAAGCTTTCTTT; CDR3aa: CSVVGDTEAFF
j_gene: TRBJ2-4; v_gene: TRBV11-2; d_gene: .; abundance: .; len: 16; CDR3nt: TGTGCCAGCAGTTTTATTCATGACCGGGCCAGAAACATTCAGTACTTC; CDR3aa: CASSFIHDRARNIQYF
j_gene: TRBJ2-7; v_gene: TRBV5-1; d_gene: .; abundance: .; len: 14; CDR3nt: TGCGCCAGCAGCTTAGCGGGCCAATCCTACGAGCAGTACTTC; CDR3aa: CASSLAGQSYEQYF
j_gene: TRBJ1-1; v_gene: TRBV5-8; d_gene: TRBD1; abundance: .; len: 16; CDR3nt: TGTGCCAGCAGCTTGGGGGGGACAGGTCTAGTCACTGAAGCTTTCTTT; CDR3aa: CASSLGGTGLVTEAFF
j_gene: TRBJ1-1; v_gene: TRBV2; d_gene: .; abundance: .; len: 14; CDR3nt: TGTGCCAGCAGGACTACAGGGATGAACACTGAAGCTTTCTTT; CDR3aa: CASRTTGMNTEAFF
j_gene: TRBJ2-1; v_gene: TRBV2; d_gene: TRBD1; abundance: .; len: 15; CDR3nt: TGTGCCAGCAGTGAAATAGGGGGCGGAATCAATGAGCAGTTCTTC; CDR3aa: CASSEIGGGINEQFF
j_gene: TRBJ1-3; v_gene: TRBV7-2; d_gene: .; abundance: .; len: 14; CDR3nt: TGTGCCAGCAGCCACGCGGCGACCGGGGGCACCATATATTTT; CDR3aa: CASSHAATGGTIYF
j_gene: TRBJ2-3; v_gene: TRBV28; d_gene: TRBD1; abundance: .; len: 15; CDR3nt: TGTGCCAGCAGGGGCCAGGGGGCGAACACAGATACGCAGTATTTT; CDR3aa: CASRGQGANTDTQYF
j_gene: TRBJ1-2; v_gene: TRBV29-1; d_gene: TRBD1; abundance: few; len: 12; CDR3nt: TGCAGCGTTGCCTCCGACAGGGGTGGCTACACCTTC; CDR3aa: CSVASDRGGYTF
j_gene: TRBJ1-1; v_gene: TRBV28; d_gene: .; abundance: .; len: 14; CDR3nt: TGTGCCATCCAAATCGCAGGGGTGAACACTGAAGCTTTCTTT; CDR3aa: CAIQIAGVNTEAFF
j_gene: TRBJ2-1; v_gene: TRBV5-1; d_gene: TRBD2; abundance: .; len: 16; CDR3nt: TGCGCCAGCAGCTTGGGAGGGAGCGGGAGCTACAATGAGCAGTTCTTC; CDR3aa: CASSLGGSGSYNEQFF
j_gene: TRBJ2-1; v_gene: TRBV7-8; d_gene: TRBD2; abundance: once; len: 14; CDR3nt: TGTGCCAGCAGCCCACTAGGGACTAACAATGAGCAGTTCTTC; CDR3aa: CASSPLGTNNEQFF
j_gene: TRBJ2-5; v_gene: TRBV9; d_gene: .; abundance: .; len: 15; CDR3nt: TGTGCCAGCAGCGGGCGGGCGGGACCGGAGGAGACCCAGTACTTC; CDR3aa: CASSGRAGPEETQYF
j_gene: TRBJ2-3; v_gene: TRBV2; d_gene: TRBD2; abundance: .; len: 13; CDR3nt: TGTGCCAGTCTGTCGGTAGCGGGAGATGGTCGGTATTTT; CDR3aa: CASLSVAGDGRYF